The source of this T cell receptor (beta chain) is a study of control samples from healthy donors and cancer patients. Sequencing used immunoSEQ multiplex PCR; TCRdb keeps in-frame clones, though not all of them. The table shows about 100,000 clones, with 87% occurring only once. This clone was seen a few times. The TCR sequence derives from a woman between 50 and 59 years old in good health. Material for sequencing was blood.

The CDR3 loop reads CATSERDSPLHF. DNA for the CDR3: TGTGCCACCAGTGAAAGAGATTCACCCCTCCACTTT. The chain joins TRBV24-1 to TRBJ1-6, with unresolved D. Germline V gene sequence: CDR1 KGHDR, CDR2 SFDVKD. CDR3 length: 12 residues. V was cut by 4 bases and J by 8 bases, with 5 bases left in between.